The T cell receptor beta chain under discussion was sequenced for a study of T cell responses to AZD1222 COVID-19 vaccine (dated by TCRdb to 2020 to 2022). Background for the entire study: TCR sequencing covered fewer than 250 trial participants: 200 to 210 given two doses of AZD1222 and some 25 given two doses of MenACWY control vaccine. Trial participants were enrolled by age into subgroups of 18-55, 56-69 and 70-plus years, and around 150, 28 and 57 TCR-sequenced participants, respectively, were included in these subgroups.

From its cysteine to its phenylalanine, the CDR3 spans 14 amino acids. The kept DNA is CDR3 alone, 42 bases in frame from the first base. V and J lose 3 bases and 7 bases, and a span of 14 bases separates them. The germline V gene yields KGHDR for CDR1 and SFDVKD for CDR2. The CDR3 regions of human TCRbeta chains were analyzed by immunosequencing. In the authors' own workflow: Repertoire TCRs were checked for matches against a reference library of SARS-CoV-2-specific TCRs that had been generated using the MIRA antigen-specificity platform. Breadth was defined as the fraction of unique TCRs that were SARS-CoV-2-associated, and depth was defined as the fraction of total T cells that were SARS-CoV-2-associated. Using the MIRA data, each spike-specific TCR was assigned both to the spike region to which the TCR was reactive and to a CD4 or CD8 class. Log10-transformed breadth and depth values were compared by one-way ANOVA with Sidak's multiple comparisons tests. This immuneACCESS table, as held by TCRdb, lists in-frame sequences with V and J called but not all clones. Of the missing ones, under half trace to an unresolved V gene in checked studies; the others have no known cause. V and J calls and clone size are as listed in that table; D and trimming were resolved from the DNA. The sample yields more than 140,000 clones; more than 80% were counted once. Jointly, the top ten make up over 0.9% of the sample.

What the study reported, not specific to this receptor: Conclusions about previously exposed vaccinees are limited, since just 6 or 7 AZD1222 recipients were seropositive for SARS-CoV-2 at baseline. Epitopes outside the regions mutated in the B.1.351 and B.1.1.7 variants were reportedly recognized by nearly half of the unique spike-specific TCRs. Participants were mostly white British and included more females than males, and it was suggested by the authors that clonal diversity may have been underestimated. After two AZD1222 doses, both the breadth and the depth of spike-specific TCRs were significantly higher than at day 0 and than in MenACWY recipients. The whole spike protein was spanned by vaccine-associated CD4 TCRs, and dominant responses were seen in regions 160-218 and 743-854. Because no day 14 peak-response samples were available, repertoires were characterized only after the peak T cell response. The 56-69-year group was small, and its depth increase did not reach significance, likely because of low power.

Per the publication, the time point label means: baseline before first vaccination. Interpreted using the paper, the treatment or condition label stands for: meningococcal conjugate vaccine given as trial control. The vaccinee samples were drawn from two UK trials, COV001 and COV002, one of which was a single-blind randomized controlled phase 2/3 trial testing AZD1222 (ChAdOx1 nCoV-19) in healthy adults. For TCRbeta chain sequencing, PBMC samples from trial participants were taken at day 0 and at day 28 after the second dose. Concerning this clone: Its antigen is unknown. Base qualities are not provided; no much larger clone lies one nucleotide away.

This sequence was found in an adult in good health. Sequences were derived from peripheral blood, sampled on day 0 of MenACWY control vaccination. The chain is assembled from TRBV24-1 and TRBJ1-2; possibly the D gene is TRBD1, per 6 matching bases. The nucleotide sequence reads TGTGCCACCAGTGATACGAACAGGGACTCTGGCTACACCTTC. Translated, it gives CATSDTNRDSGYTF.